Listed below are T cell receptor beta chains from one sample, sequenced in a study of graft-versus-host responses after intestinal transplantation. TCRdb's copy holds only in-frame clones and misses some; the assay was immunoSEQ multiplex PCR. The sample holds some 130,000 clones; more than 90% are singletons and the top ten take around 0.16%. Their recognized antigens are unknown. Sequenced here: unstimulated CD4+ T cells sorted from spleen or lymph node cells, sampled before intestinal transplant. The receptors originated from a human donor who received an intestinal transplant. Each CDR3 is given with its conserved first and last residue. Each record gives: J gene, V gene, D gene, clone size, CDR3 DNA, CDR3 protein. The D gene is left open where the match is weak. Clone size is stated in some rows and not others, as once, few, many or a class when expanded.

TRBJ2-5 TRBV4-2 TRBD2 NA TGTGCCAGCAGCCAAAGAACGGTAGCGGGACAAGAGACCCAGTACTTC CASSQRTVAGQETQYF
TRBJ1-5 TRBV4-1 NA NA TGCGCCAGCAGCCAAGACAGGGTTTGGCAGCCCCAGCATTTT CASSQDRVWQPQHF
TRBJ2-1 TRBV27 TRBD2 NA TGTGCCAGCAGTTCCCGACTAGCCAATAATGAGCAGTTCTTC CASSSRLANNEQFF
TRBJ2-5 TRBV5-1 NA NA TGCGCCAGCAGCTCGACCCCTTGGGCCCGCGAGACCCAGTACTTC CASSSTPWARETQYF
TRBJ2-2 TRBV5-1 NA NA TGCGCCAGCAGCCCTGAGGCTGGCGGGGAGCTGTTTTTT CASSPEAGGELFF
TRBJ2-1 TRBV5-1 NA NA TGCGCCAGCAGCTTGTTTGGACCCCCGAGAAATGAGCAGTTCTTC CASSLFGPPRNEQFF
TRBJ2-5 TRBV5-1 NA NA TGCGCCAGCAGCTTGGGCGCCAAGGTGCCGGAGACCCAGTACTTC CASSLGAKVPETQYF
TRBJ1-2 TRBV12-2 NA NA TGTGCAAGTCGCTTAGCGATCGGGGAGTGCTACACCTTC CASRLAIGECYTF
TRBJ2-3 TRBV6-6 NA NA TGTGCCAGCGGGCACAGGGAGGCAGATACGCAGTATTTT CASGHREADTQYF
TRBJ2-6 TRBV29-1 TRBD1 NA TGCAGCGTGGCCGGGACAGGGGGCTCTGGGGCCAACGTCCTGACTTTC CSVAGTGGSGANVLTF
TRBJ1-5 TRBV4-1 TRBD1 NA TGCGCCAGCAGCCCTTCGCCCGGGGGGGACAGATATCAGCCCCAGCATTTT CASSPSPGGDRYQPQHF
TRBJ1-2 TRBV5-1 TRBD1 NA TGCGCCAGCAGCTTACAGGGGGAGGATGGCTACACCTTC CASSLQGEDGYTF
TRBJ2-3 TRBV19 NA NA TGTGCCAGTAGTATTTCTCAGGGGCAGACAGATACGCAGTATTTT CASSISQGQTDTQYF
TRBJ1-5 TRBV7-8 NA NA TGTGCCAGCAGCTTAGTTCAGTCTAATCAGCCCCAGCATTTT CASSLVQSNQPQHF
TRBJ2-5 TRBV7-6 NA few TGTGCCAGCAGCTTAGACGGGGTGGGGGGAGAGACCCAGTACTTC CASSLDGVGGETQYF
TRBJ1-2 TRBV19 TRBD1 NA TGTGCCAGTATTAATTCCGGGACAGGCTACCATGGCTACACCTTC CASINSGTGYHGYTF
TRBJ1-6 TRBV19 NA NA TGTGCCAGTAGTATCTCGTGGAGGCTCAGCTCCTATAATTCACCCCTCCACTTT CASSISWRLSSYNSPLHF
TRBJ2-2 TRBV18 NA once TGTGCCAGCTCACGGGGGGACACCGGGGAGCTGTTTTTT CASSRGDTGELFF
TRBJ1-3 TRBV4-1 TRBD1 NA TGCGCCAGCAGCCAAGGACGGACAGGGTATAACGGCATATATTTT CASSQGRTGYNGIYF
TRBJ2-3 TRBV7-9 NA NA TGTGCCAGCAGCTTTCTAGCGTCCACAGATACGCAGTATTTT CASSFLASTDTQYF
TRBJ1-6 TRBV6-1 TRBD1 NA TGTGCCAGCAGTGCGGACAGGCCAGGGGGTTCACCCCTCCACTTT CASSADRPGGSPLHF
TRBJ2-3 TRBV5-1 NA NA TGCGCCAGTCGACTAGGGCCCTCGGGAGATACGCAGTATTTT CASRLGPSGDTQYF
TRBJ1-4 TRBV20-1 NA NA TGCAGTGCTAGATCGTCCCAAAAACTGTTTTTT CSARSSQKLFF
TRBJ1-4 TRBV6-1 TRBD1 NA TGTGCCAGCACTGACAGGGCGGCTAATGAAAAACTGTTTTTT CASTDRAANEKLFF
TRBJ2-5 TRBV18 NA NA TGTGCCAGCTCAGTCGGGGAATCCCAAGAGACCCAGTACTTC CASSVGESQETQYF
TRBJ2-1 TRBV11-2 TRBD2 NA TGTGCCAGCAGCTTAGGCGGGGGGGCCTACAATGAGCAGTTCTTC CASSLGGGAYNEQFF
TRBJ2-3 TRBV5-1 TRBD2 NA TGCGCCAGCAGCCCATACAGGGGGGGACTAGCGGACAAATACCGCACAGATACGCAGTATTTT CASSPYRGGLADKYRTDTQYF
TRBJ2-1 TRBV2 NA NA TGTGCCAGCAAGTTAGGGGGTAGCGAGCAGTTCTTC CASKLGGSEQFF
TRBJ1-2 TRBV12-1 NA NA TGTGCCAGCAGCTTGGAGGGGCCGGGTGGCTACACCTTC CASSLEGPGGYTF
TRBJ1-1 TRBV5-1 NA NA TGCGCCAGCAGCCCCCTGGGCCGGGACTACACTGAAGCTTTCTTT CASSPLGRDYTEAFF
TRBJ1-1 TRBV4-1 NA NA TGCGCCAGCAGCCAAGGGGGGGGAGTGAGCACTGAAGCTTTCTTT CASSQGGGVSTEAFF
TRBJ2-6 TRBV19 NA NA TGTGCCAGTAGATTTGCGGGACCCTCTTTGATAGGGGCCAACGTCCTGACTTTC CASRFAGPSLIGANVLTF
TRBJ1-2 TRBV4-1 NA NA TGCGCCAGCAGCCAAGAAGGGATCCGGCCTTCCCTCTATGGCTACACCTTC CASSQEGIRPSLYGYTF
TRBJ2-7 TRBV19 TRBD1 NA TGTGCCAGTAGTACCTACTTCCGACAGGGGCTGGGATACGAGCAGTACTTC CASSTYFRQGLGYEQYF
TRBJ1-1 TRBV6-1 NA NA TGTGCCAGCAGTCCAGGGTTTTACACTGAAGCTTTCTTT CASSPGFYTEAFF
TRBJ2-7 TRBV11-3 NA once TGTGCCAGCAGCCGGGGCTCCTACGAGCAGTACTTC CASSRGSYEQYF
TRBJ2-7 TRBV10-2 TRBD1 NA TGCGCCAGCAGTAGGGACAGCCCCTACGAGCAGTACTTC CASSRDSPYEQYF
TRBJ1-2 TRBV10-1 NA NA TGCGCCAGCAGTGAGTCCACAGGGCTCTATGGCTACACCTTC CASSESTGLYGYTF
TRBJ1-2 TRBV11-2 TRBD1 NA TGTGCCAGCAGCTCTTGGCAGGGGGCAGTCTATGGCTACACCTTC CASSSWQGAVYGYTF
TRBJ1-1 TRBV25-1 NA NA TGTGCCAGCAGTCCGAAAGCCGGGAACACTGAAGCTTTCTTT CASSPKAGNTEAFF
TRBJ1-5 TRBV7-9 NA NA TGTGCCAGCAGCTCTCAAGCAAGCAATCAGCCCCAGCATTTT CASSSQASNQPQHF
TRBJ2-1 TRBV9 NA few TGTGCCAGCAGCCAGGGTTCGGGTCCCTACAATGAGCAGTTCTTC CASSQGSGPYNEQFF
TRBJ1-5 TRBV7-5 NA NA TGTGTCAGAAGCTTAGGGAGGGACAGGGGGAGCAATCAGCCCCAGCATTTT CVRSLGRDRGSNQPQHF
TRBJ2-7 TRBV19 NA NA TGTGCCAGTAGTATCCGGCCCGGCTACGAGCAGTACTTC CASSIRPGYEQYF
TRBJ1-2 TRBV6-5 TRBD1 NA TGTGCCAGCAGTTACTTGACAGGGGATTTGCGGGGCTACACCTTC CASSYLTGDLRGYTF
TRBJ2-7 TRBV6-6 NA NA TGTGCCAGCAGTTACTCAACTCTAGCCACCTACGAGCAGTACTTC CASSYSTLATYEQYF
TRBJ1-5 TRBV5-1 TRBD1 NA TGCGCCAGCAGCTTGGTTCGGACAGGGAATCACACTCATGATGCACTGTGTAGCAATCAGCCCCAGCATTTT CASSLVRTGNHTHDALCSNQPQHF
TRBJ1-6 TRBV5-1 TRBD1 NA TGCGCCAGCAGCCTGGGACAGGGTGGATCACCCCTCCACTTT CASSLGQGGSPLHF
TRBJ1-2 TRBV6-1 NA NA TGTGCCAGCAGTGAAAACGGCTACACCTTC CASSENGYTF
TRBJ1-1 TRBV13 NA NA TGTGCCAGCAGCTTGCGGGGGAACACTGAAGCTTTCTTT CASSLRGNTEAFF
TRBJ1-2 TRBV29-1 NA NA TGCAGCGGGAGGACAGAGGATGGCTACACCTTC CSGRTEDGYTF
TRBJ1-5 TRBV4-1 NA NA TGCGCCAGCAGCCCCCGGGTGGGCAATCAGCCCCAGCATTTT CASSPRVGNQPQHF
TRBJ1-1 TRBV9 NA NA TGTGCCAGCAGTCTCCAAATGAACACTGAAGCTTTCTTT CASSLQMNTEAFF
TRBJ1-1 TRBV7-2 TRBD1 NA TGTGCCAGCAGCTTTACAGGGGGGACTGAAGCTTTCTTT CASSFTGGTEAFF